These 18 T cell receptor beta chains originate from one sample sequenced in a study of T cells in Graves' hyperthyroidism and ophthalmopathy. From RNA transcripts, TCR beta CDR3 regions were amplified. First-round RT-PCR targeting the TCR CDR3 was performed with the HTBI primer set. Via MiXCR, TCRdb re-called the multiplex PCR reads, giving one row per CDR3 protein. The sample holds fewer than 650,000 distinct CDR3 sequences, less than 15% seen once. Source material: blood. Receptor source: a woman in her thirties or forties with Graves' hyperthyroidism.

This clonotype was seen repeatedly, ten times or more. This sequence joins TRBV7-9 and TRBJ2-7; D call uncertain. The germline V and J ends were trimmed by 1 base and 4 bases, with 8 bases remaining between them. CDR3 size: 13 residues. CDR1 SEHNR and CDR2 FQNEAQ come from the germline V gene (reference sequence). In DNA form, the CDR3 reads TGTGCCAGCAGCTTAGATAGGTATTACGAGCAGTACTTC. Protein product: CASSLDRYYEQYF.

This clonotype was counted at least ten times. This chain links TRBV20-1 with TRBJ2-1, with a tentative D call TRBD2 (6 bases). The CDR3 has 14 residues. Deletions cut 2 bases from V and 0 bases from J, with 8 bases between. Germline V gives CDR1 DFQATT, CDR2 SNEGSKA (reference sequence). This CDR3 reads CSARFGSSYNEQFF. CDR3 in DNA: TGCAGTGCTAGATTCGGGAGCTCCTACAATGAGCAGTTCTTC.

This clonotype has only a few counts. The chain carries TRBV11-3 and TRBJ2-1; D unclear. CDR1 is SGHNT, CDR2 YENEEA, per germline. CDR3 length: 14 amino acids. Trimming removed 1 base at V and 10 bases at J, with 14 bases between. DNA of the CDR3: TGTGCCAGCAGCTTAGTCTCCTTAGTCTCGGAGCAGTTCTTC. It translates to CASSLVSLVSEQFF.

The chain couples TRBV5-1 to TRBJ1-1; D might be TRBD1 (5 bases). The CDR3 contains 13 residues. CDR1 is SGHRS, CDR2 YFSETQ, per germline. Trimming took off 6 bases at V and 2 bases at J, with 11 bases between the two ends. CDR3 DNA sequence: TGCGCCAGCAAAAGACAGCCCAACACTGAAGCTTTCTTT. Protein: CASKRQPNTEAFF.

This clonotype was counted many times. This chain joins TRBV19 and TRBJ2-1; 7 bases match TRBD2. V shed 3 bases, J shed 3 bases, and the junction held 14 bases outside the gene matches. This CDR3 spans 18 amino acids. CDR1 is LNHDA and CDR2 is SQIVND in the germline V gene (reference sequence). The CDR3 region is CASSIRVYGLADYNEQFF. Here the CDR3 DNA reads TGTGCCAGTAGTATCCGAGTTTATGGGCTAGCGGACTACAATGAGCAGTTCTTC.

This clonotype was found many times. The chain uses TRBV2 and TRBJ2-4; 10 nucleotides agree with TRBD1. The V and J ends lost 7 bases and 0 bases, in that order; junction bases with no gene match: 9. Germline V gene sequence: CDR1 SNHLY, CDR2 FYNNEI. CDR3 length: 17 amino acids. The CDR3 region has the DNA TGTGCCAGCAACCCTCTGGGGACAGGGGAAGCCAAAAACATTCAGTACTTC. The encoded protein is CASNPLGTGEAKNIQYF.

The V and J genes are TRBV10-3 and TRBJ2-1; D ambiguous. Germline CDR1 and CDR2: ENHRY and SYGVKD. The CDR3 covers 11 residues. The V end was cut by 0 bases, the J end by 9 bases, with 3 bases between. The CDR3 coding sequence is TGTGCCATCAGTGAGTCTGGTGAGCAGTTCTTC. It specifies CAISESGEQFF.

The chain carries TRBV5-1 and TRBJ2-7; weak D call: TRBD2 (6 bases). The CDR3 consists of 14 residues. Trimming took 4 bases from V and 4 from J, leaving 15 bases between them. Germline V lookup: CDR1 SGHRS, CDR2 YFSETQ. The CDR3 sequence is CASSHDGTGYEQYF. The CDR3 DNA sequence: TGCGCCAGCAGCCATGATGGGACTGGATACGAGCAGTACTTC.

At least ten counts were recorded for this clonotype. This rearrangement joins TRBV7-2 to TRBJ2-2, with D tentatively TRBD2 (5 bases). The V end was cut by 7 bases, the J end by 5 bases, with 11 bases between. This CDR3 region has 13 residues. Germline V lookup: CDR1 SGHTA, CDR2 FQGNSA. The chain's CDR3 is CASNNGVTGELFF. The CDR3 nucleotides are TGTGCCAGCAACAACGGGGTAACCGGGGAGCTGTTTTTT.

This clonotype was seen many times. The J gene is TRBJ2-1, the V gene TRBV29-1; 7 bases align to TRBD1. Trimming removed 3 bases from V and 8 bases from J; junction bases left unmatched: 4. This CDR3 has 12 amino acids. Per germline, CDR1 SQVTM and CDR2 ANQGSEA. CDR3 residues: CSVDRGIYEQFF. The CDR3 coding sequence is TGCAGCGTTGACAGGGGGATCTATGAGCAGTTCTTC.

V usage is TRBV6-2 or TRBV6-3 and J usage is TRBJ2-7; TRBD1 agrees at 9 bases. CDR3 length: 15 residues. J lost 7 bases, V lost 1 base, and 8 bases had no gene match. CDR1 and CDR2 from the germline V gene are MNHEY and SVGEGT. The CDR3: CASSYLRQGGDEQYF. CDR3 DNA sequence: TGTGCCAGCAGTTACTTGAGACAGGGGGGCGATGAGCAGTACTTC.

There are a few counts of this clonotype. The chain uses TRBV7-9 and TRBJ2-2, with 9 bases matching TRBD1. CDR1 and CDR2 from the germline V gene are SEHNR and FQNEAQ (reference sequence). The ends lost 5 bases at V and 0 bases at J; junction bases unmatched: 4. The CDR3 contains 16 residues. The CDR3 spells CASSRDRAPNTGELFF. CDR3 in DNA: TGTGCCAGCAGCCGGGACAGGGCGCCGAACACCGGGGAGCTGTTTTTT.

This clonotype came up many times. The chain links TRBV2 to TRBJ2-2; 10 nucleotides agree with TRBD2. V shed 4 bases and J 7 bases; nucleotides not matched to a gene: 6. This CDR3 comprises 15 residues. Germline CDR1 SNHLY, CDR2 FYNNEI. This chain's CDR3 is CASSGTSGLFGELFF. The CDR3 DNA follows: TGTGCCAGCAGTGGGACTAGCGGCCTTTTCGGGGAGCTGTTTTTT.

This clonotype has more than one count but fewer than ten. The chain employs TRBV6-1 and TRBJ1-2, with D possibly matching TRBD1 (5 bases). This CDR3 is 14 amino acids long. Deletions cut 11 bases from V and 1 base from J, with 17 bases between. Germline V CDR1 and CDR2: MNHNS, SASEGT. CDR3 sequence: CAHGGLALNYGYTF. The CDR3 DNA reads TGTGCCCACGGGGGATTGGCCCTTAACTATGGCTACACCTTC.

The rearrangement links TRBV7-9 to TRBJ2-7; D might be TRBD1 (6 bases). Germline V gene sequence: CDR1 SEHNR, CDR2 FQNEAQ (reference sequence). The CDR3 length is 17 residues. V was shortened by 5 bases and J by 2 bases, with 22 bases between the two germline ends. The CDR3 DNA reads as TGTGCCAGCAGCCGCAAGGGTGATGGGGGCGACCCCTACGAGCAGTACTTC. This translates into CASSRKGDGGDPYEQYF.

On this clonotype: A much larger clone is a single base away; this may be a read error. The rearrangement joins TRBV29-1 to TRBJ2-1, with 8 bases aligning to TRBD2. The J call may be in error: the DNA end matches TRBJ2-7 better. CDR1 and CDR2 from the germline V gene are SQVTM and ANQGSEA. There are 14 residues in the CDR3. CDR3 protein: CSVAAGGTYNEQYF. The CDR3 DNA is TGCAGCGTCGCCGCGGGAGGCACCTACAATGAGCAGTACTTC.

This clonotype was counted at least ten times. The chain links TRBV7-9 to TRBJ2-1, with 7 bases matching TRBD1. From germline, CDR1 is SEHNR and CDR2 FQNEAQ (reference sequence). There are 17 residues in the CDR3. After removal of 5 bases from V and 3 bases from J, the junction contained 13 bases not matched to a gene. CDR3 sequence (DNA): TGTGCCAGCAGCCCTCACCCAACGACAGGGAACTACAATGAGCAGTTCTTC. Translation: CASSPHPTTGNYNEQFF. The whole variable domain, remainder taken from reference TRBV7-9 and TRBJ2-1, is DTGVSQNPRHKITKRGQNVTFRCDPISEHNRLYWYRQTLGQGPEFLTYFQNEAQLEKSRLLSDRFSAERPKGSFSTLEIQRTEQGDSAMYLCASSPHPTTGNYNEQFFGPGTRLTVL.

This clonotype is a singleton in its sample. One junction end disagrees with the germline gene, perhaps due to a read error. The genes are TRBV4-1 and TRBJ1-3; no reliable D call. CDR3 length equals 17 residues. CDR1 MGHRA and CDR2 YSYEKL come from the germline V gene. The CDR3 DNA reads TGTGCCAGCAGCCAAGATCCGTCGGCAGGCGATGGAAACACCATATATTTT. Its translation is CASSQDPSAGDGNTIYF.